The present T cell receptor beta chain was sequenced within a study of identical twins. Study observations and caveats: Interpretation of the results relied on cross-sectional statistical analysis and not on following the same donors.

Note on this clonotype: The antigen remains undetermined.

With 7 bases removed from V and 7 bases from J, the gap between germline ends came to 7 bases. CDR1 SNHLY and CDR2 FYNNEI come from the germline V gene. There are 10 residues in the CDR3. Template switching (which added a universal primer site) was used, and cDNA carried unique molecular identifiers. TCRdb ran MiXCR on the 5' RACE reads and lists one entry per CDR3 protein. The table shows 1.5 million to 2 million distinct CDR3 sequences, with under 35% occurring only once. The chain combines TRBV2 with TRBJ1-1; D unclear. The sequence came from a newborn girl in good health. Sequenced sample: cord blood. The CDR3 loop is CASITVEAFF. The CDR3 DNA sequence: TGTGCCAGCATCACGGTTGAAGCTTTCTTT.